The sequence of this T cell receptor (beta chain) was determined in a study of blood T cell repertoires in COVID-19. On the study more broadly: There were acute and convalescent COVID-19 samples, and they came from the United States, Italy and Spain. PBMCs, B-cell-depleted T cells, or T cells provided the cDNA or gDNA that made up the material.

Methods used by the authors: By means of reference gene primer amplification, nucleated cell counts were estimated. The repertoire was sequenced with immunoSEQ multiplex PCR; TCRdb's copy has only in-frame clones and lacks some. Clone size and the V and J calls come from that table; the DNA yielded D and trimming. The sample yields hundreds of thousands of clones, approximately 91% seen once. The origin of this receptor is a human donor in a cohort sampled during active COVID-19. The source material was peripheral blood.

The CDR3 bases are TGTGCCAGCAGTTTATCGCGACAGGGTCCCAGCAACTATGGCTACACCTTC. Its translation: CASSLSRQGPSNYGYTF. This sequence joins TRBV27 and TRBJ1-2; 7 positions agree with TRBD1. V lost 0 bases, J lost 2 bases, and 9 bases stayed unmatched. Per germline, CDR1 MNHEY and CDR2 SMNVEV (reference sequence). This CDR3 contains 17 residues.